The 10 T cell receptor beta chains below come from one sample, sequenced in a study of OX40 agonist ivuxolimab in advanced cancers. Using immunoSEQ multiplex PCR, the repertoire was profiled, and TCRdb retains in-frame clones only, with some absent. The repertoire includes tens of thousands of clones, over 65% of them detected once, and 0.68% sits in the top ten. Source: CD4+ or CD8+ T cells sorted from blood, taken in a trial of the OX40 agonist ivuxolimab. The receptors originated from an adult with an advanced solid tumor such as melanoma, head and neck, liver or kidney cancer.

The chain uses TRBV20-1 and TRBJ2-5; D unclear. CDR1 is DFQATT, CDR2 SNEGSKA, per germline (reference sequence). CDR3 length: 10 residues. V lost 3 bases and J 5 bases, leaving 4 bases between the germline ends. The CDR3 region is CSASGETQYF. The CDR3 DNA follows: TGCAGTGCTAGTGGGGAGACCCAGTACTTC.

The chain recombines TRBV11-2 with TRBJ1-2; D uncertain. The CDR3 has 15 amino acids. CDR1 and CDR2 (germline): SGHAT, FQNNGV. Trimming shortened V by 3 bases and J by 0 bases, and 11 bases separated the two germline ends. CDR3 DNA: TGTGCCAGCAGCTTTACCGGGAGCCCTAACTATGGCTACACCTTC. This translates into CASSFTGSPNYGYTF.

The V call is TRBV29-1, the J call TRBJ2-2, with 7 nucleotides matching TRBD1. The length of the CDR3 is 14 residues. The ends lost 5 bases at V and 5 bases at J; junction bases unmatched: 8. From germline, CDR1 is SQVTM and CDR2 ANQGSEA. The CDR3 is CSVSPDRETGELFF. DNA for the CDR3: TGCAGCGTTTCCCCCGACAGGGAAACCGGGGAGCTGTTTTTT.

The rearrangement links TRBV2 to TRBJ2-1; TRBD2 matches 8 bases. This CDR3 has 16 amino acids. The germline CDR1 and CDR2 sequences are SNHLY and FYNNEI. Unmatched junction bases numbered 18, after V lost 7 bases and J lost 10 bases. The CDR3 DNA reads as TGTGCCAGCAATCCGGGAGGGGGGATGGGCCTTTACGAGCAGTTCTTC. This sequence encodes CASNPGGGMGLYEQFF. Filled out from reference TRBV2 and TRBJ2-1, the complete variable domain reads EPEVTQTPSHQVTQMGQEVILRCVPISNHLYFYWYRQILGQKVEFLVSFYNNEISEKSEIFDDQFSVERPDGSNFTLKIRSTKLEDSAMYFCASNPGGGMGLYEQFFGPGTRLTVL.

The rearrangement uses TRBV19 and TRBJ1-1; D is possibly TRBD1 (5 bases). Germline V gene sequence: CDR1 LNHDA, CDR2 SQIVND (reference sequence). Trimming took off 5 bases at V and 1 base at J, with 14 bases between the two ends. CDR3 length: 15 amino acids. The DNA for the CDR3 is TGTGCCAGTAGTCCACTAGGGGCCCGGAACACTGAAGCTTTCTTT. Translated, it gives CASSPLGARNTEAFF.

This CDR3 is CASSLGTESYEQYF. The CDR3 bases are TGTGCCAGCTCACTAGGGACAGAGAGCTACGAGCAGTACTTC. The chain links TRBV18 to TRBJ2-7, with 7 bases aligning to TRBD1. The V segment lost 4 bases and the J segment 3 bases; nucleotides outside the gene matches: 6. The CDR3 spans 14 residues. CDR1 is KGHSH, CDR2 LQKENI, per germline. The full variable domain, completed using reference TRBV18 and TRBJ2-7, is NAGVMQNPRHLVRRRGQEARLRCSPMKGHSHVYWYRQLPEEGLKFMVYLQKENIIDESGMPKERFSAEFPKEGPSILRIQQVVRGDSAAYFCASSLGTESYEQYFGPGTRLTVT.

This chain connects TRBV11-2 to TRBJ2-2; the D gene could be TRBD1 or TRBD2 (5 bases each). Germline V gene data show CDR1 as SGHAT and CDR2 as FQNNGV. The CDR3 totals 12 residues. V was clipped by 8 bases and J by 1 base, with 5 bases between them. The CDR3 DNA reads as TGTGCCAGCGGGGGGAACACCGGGGAGCTGTTTTTT. Protein sequence: CASGGNTGELFF.

V is TRBV7-2 and J is TRBJ1-3; D perhaps matches TRBD1 (5 bases). Looked up from germline, CDR1 is SGHTA and CDR2 is FQGNSA. Trimming stripped 7 bases from V and 0 bases from J, with 13 bases between. This CDR3 is built from 15 residues. CDR3 coding DNA: TGTGCCAGCACCACCTTTGGGACCTCTGGAAACACCATATATTTT. It encodes CASTTFGTSGNTIYF.

In its sample, this clone was seen once. The chain employs TRBV6-5 and TRBJ1-1; no clear D. From germline, CDR1 is MNHEY and CDR2 SVGAGI. V was pared by 2 bases and J by 1 base, with 8 bases between. This CDR3 has 14 amino acids. CDR3 DNA: TGTGCCAGCAGTTACCGCAGGAAGAACACTGAAGCTTTCTTT. It codes for CASSYRRKNTEAFF.

The chain employs TRBV2 and TRBJ1-2, with TRBD1 matching 12 bases. The CDR3 length is 14 residues. The J segment lost 4 bases and the V segment lost 9 bases, leaving 6 bases of the junction unmatched. Germline values: CDR1 SNHLY, CDR2 FYNNEI. CDR3: CASAGTGGPYGYTF. The CDR3, as DNA: TGTGCCAGTGCGGGGACAGGGGGCCCCTATGGCTACACCTTC.